These 19 T cell receptor beta chains were sequenced from one sample in a study of blood T cells in healthy people across ages (dated by TCRdb to between 2015 and 2017). The library was built by means of 5' RACE. The instrument given in TCRdb is Illumina HiSeq 2500. A second PCR of 7 to 11 cycles was run with a J-beta primer mix and a sample-barcoded 5' primer. TCRdb reanalyzed the raw reads on its own, using fastp at Q25 for trimming and MiXCR for clone calling, and kept in-frame beta chains. Each CDR3 protein appears once, grouped with its most common genes and DNA. A total of more than 800,000 distinct CDR3 sequences appear in this sample, 45% of them only once. Approximately 20% of the sample comes from the top ten. The specimen was blood. The receptors come from a woman aged 55 to 70 in good health.

This clonotype was detected only once. This sequence joins TRBV15 and TRBJ2-3; D is perhaps TRBD2 (6 bases). V was clipped by 0 bases and J by 3 bases, with 10 bases between them. Germline V gene lookup returns CDR1 LNHNV and CDR2 YYDKDF (reference sequence). CDR3 size: 15 residues. CDR3: CATSRDLGTTDTQYF. As DNA, the CDR3 is TGTGCCACCAGCAGAGATTTGGGGACTACAGATACGCAGTATTTT.

The V and J genes are TRBV20-1 and TRBJ2-1, with 9 bases aligning to TRBD2. CDR3 size: 15 residues. Germline CDR1 is DFQATT and CDR2 is SNEGSKA (reference sequence). V lost 6 bases, J lost 15 bases, and 21 bases stayed unmatched. The CDR3 region has the DNA TGCAGTGCGCGGAACGACCTTGTGGGCGGGAGGGCCTGGTTCTTC. Protein sequence: CSARNDLVGGRAWFF.

The V and J genes are TRBV7-3 and TRBJ2-1; possibly TRBD2 for D (6 bases). CDR1 and CDR2 from the germline V gene are SGHTA and FQGTGA. Between the trimmed V and J ends, which lost 6 bases and 5 bases, there was a span of 20 bases. The length of the CDR3 is 16 residues. CDR3 in DNA: TGTGCCAGCAGTCCCGCCGGTTATAGCGGAGACAATGAGCAGTTCTTC. Protein product: CASSPAGYSGDNEQFF. Filled out from reference TRBV7-3 and TRBJ2-1, the complete variable domain reads GAGVSQTPSNKVTEKGKYVELRCDPISGHTALYWYRQSLGQGPEFLIYFQGTGAADDSGLPNDRFFAVRPEGSVSTLKIQRTERGDSAVYLCASSPAGYSGDNEQFFGPGTRLTVL.

This clonotype was observed a few times. The V and J genes are TRBV12-3 or TRBV12-4 and TRBJ2-1; 12 nucleotides line up with TRBD2. The V and J ends lost 10 bases and 6 bases, in that order; junction bases with no gene match: 19. The CDR3 is 18 residues long. In nucleotides, the CDR3 is TGTGCCACCAGGCTCGCTAGCGGGAGGGCCGGGGTCTCCAATGAGCAGTTCTTC. It translates to CATRLASGRAGVSNEQFF.

J is TRBJ2-4 and V is TRBV20-1; D is uncertain. Trimming shortened V by 4 bases and J by 0 bases, and 7 bases separated the two germline ends. This CDR3 spans 13 amino acids. The germline gives CDR1 DFQATT, CDR2 SNEGSKA (reference sequence). The DNA of the CDR3 is TGCAGTGCTACAGATCTAGCCAAAAACATTCAGTACTTC. This gives the protein CSATDLAKNIQYF.

V gene TRBV4-2 combines with J gene TRBJ2-1; TRBD2 matches at 10 bases. V trimming: 1 base; J trimming: 8 bases; junction bases outside the gene matches: 5. CDR3 length: 15 amino acids. Germline loops: CDR1 LGHNA, CDR2 YNFKEQ. In DNA form, the CDR3 reads TGTGCCAGCAGCCAAGGACTAGCGGGTTTGGATGAGCAGTTCTTC. This sequence encodes CASSQGLAGLDEQFF.

The rearrangement uses TRBV6-1 and TRBJ2-6; no definite D call. This CDR3 contains 15 residues. From germline, CDR1 is MNHNS and CDR2 SASEGT. The germline V and J ends were trimmed by 2 bases and 0 bases, with 5 bases remaining between them. The CDR3 protein is CASSELFSGANVLTF. The CDR3 coding sequence is TGTGCCAGCAGTGAATTGTTCTCTGGGGCCAACGTCCTGACTTTC.

J is TRBJ1-1 and V is TRBV6-5, with D perhaps matching TRBD1 (5 bases). CDR1 and CDR2 (germline): MNHEY, SVGAGI. The CDR3 is 12 residues long. Between the trimmed V and J ends, which lost 4 bases and 11 bases, there was a span of 14 bases. For the CDR3, the DNA is TGTGCCAGCAGTTTGGCGGGGGGGTCGGCTTTCTTT. It encodes CASSLAGGSAFF.

Only a few counts were recorded for this clonotype. The V call is TRBV4-1, the J call TRBJ2-2; 7 bases fit TRBD2. The CDR3 contains 15 residues. CDR1 is MGHRA, CDR2 YSYEKL, per germline. Trimming at V came to 3 bases and at J to 2 bases, leaving 3 bases not matched to a gene. The CDR3 sequence is CASSHSGHNTGELFF. The CDR3 DNA follows: TGCGCCAGCAGCCATAGCGGGCACAACACCGGGGAGCTGTTTTTT.

The gene calls are TRBV6-5 and TRBJ1-1; 7 positions agree with TRBD1. Germline loops: CDR1 MNHEY, CDR2 SVGAGI. Trimming at V came to 0 bases and at J to 6 bases, leaving 1 base not matched to a gene. The CDR3 is 13 amino acids. Here the CDR3 reads CASSYSTGAEAFF. CDR3 coding DNA: TGTGCCAGCAGTTACTCCACAGGGGCTGAAGCTTTCTTT.

CDR3 region: CASSRTGLFQETQYF. The CDR3 DNA follows: TGTGCCAGCAGCCGAACCGGACTGTTCCAAGAGACCCAGTACTTC. This sequence joins TRBV5-8 and TRBJ2-5, with D tentatively TRBD2 (5 bases). The CDR3 is made up of 15 amino acids. Germline loops: CDR1 SGHTS, CDR2 YDEGEE. V lost 4 bases and J 1 base, leaving 14 bases between the germline ends.

This chain joins TRBV20-1 and TRBJ1-2; tentative D call: TRBD1 (6 bases). Trimming took off 6 bases at V and 3 bases at J, with 17 bases between the two ends. This CDR3 has 14 residues. Germline CDR1 DFQATT, CDR2 SNEGSKA (reference sequence). The CDR3 is CSAGGLSGDYGYTF. The CDR3 DNA reads as TGCAGTGCAGGGGGACTGAGTGGTGACTATGGCTACACCTTC.

The rearrangement links TRBV5-1 to TRBJ2-7, with a tentative D call TRBD2 (6 bases). In germline, CDR1 is SGHRS, CDR2 YFSETQ. Trimming removed 3 bases at V and 5 bases at J, with 18 bases between. CDR3 length equals 15 residues. The CDR3 bases are TGCGCCAGCAGCTCGGAGGGGCAGGGTGGCGACGAGCAGTACTTC. It is translated as CASSSEGQGGDEQYF.

This clonotype was detected only a few times. J is TRBJ2-1 and V is TRBV20-1, with 9 bases lining up with TRBD2. The germline CDR1 and CDR2 sequences are DFQATT and SNEGSKA (reference sequence). The CDR3 sequence is 12 residues long. In nucleotides, the CDR3 is TGCAGATGCAGCGGGGGGAACAATGAGCAGTTCTTC. This gives the protein CRCSGGNNEQFF.

A remark on this clonotype: In this CDR3 the conserved last residue, phenylalanine or tryptophan, is missing, so a read error is likely. This chain links TRBV12-3 or TRBV12-4 with TRBJ2-3; no firm D call. The CDR3 is 14 residues long. Trimming took off 8 bases at V and 0 bases at J, with 12 bases between the two ends. This CDR3 is CASGSTASTDTQYS. CDR3 nucleotide sequence: TGTGCCAGCGGAAGCACAGCGAGCACAGATACGCAGTATTCT.

This clonotype came up a few times. The chain has TRBV29-1 and TRBJ1-6; TRBD1 matches 9 bases. Germline V lookup: CDR1 SQVTM, CDR2 ANQGSEA. The V gene end was trimmed by 6 bases and the J gene end by 9 bases; junction bases not matched to a gene: 6. The CDR3 totals 13 residues. The CDR3 loop is CSVATGGSSPLHF. The CDR3 nucleotides are TGCAGCGTCGCCACAGGGGGCAGTTCACCCCTCCACTTT.

The V gene is TRBV20-1, the J gene TRBJ2-5; TRBD2 agrees at 13 bases. Trimming cost V 0 bases and J 1 base; bases outside gene matches: 11. Germline CDR1 and CDR2: DFQATT and SNEGSKA (reference sequence). The CDR3 loop spans 19 amino acids. This CDR3 reads CSARDPGTSGVGPQETQYF. DNA for the CDR3: TGCAGTGCTAGAGATCCCGGGACTAGCGGGGTGGGTCCCCAAGAGACCCAGTACTTC.

This sequence joins TRBV7-2 and TRBJ2-4; 11 bases are a match to TRBD2. The J call is in doubt because the DNA end fits TRBJ2-5 better. Looked up from germline, CDR1 is SGHTA and CDR2 is FQGNSA. The CDR3 sequence is 20 residues long. The CDR3 sequence is CASSLVGRARTSGHQETQYF. The DNA of the CDR3 is TGTGCCAGCAGCTTAGTCGGCAGGGCGCGGACTAGCGGGCACCAAGAGACCCAGTACTTC.

As to this clonotype: This sequence may be a read error, since a much larger clone differs from it by one base. The chain links TRBV4-2 to TRBJ2-5; a weak D match, TRBD2 (5 bases). The CDR3 covers 14 residues. Germline CDR1 is LGHNA and CDR2 is YNFKEQ. Between the trimmed V and J ends, which lost 1 base and 11 bases, there was a span of 17 bases. For the CDR3, the DNA is TGTGCCAGCAGCCAAGGTGCGCTTGAGGGTGAGCAGTACTTC. Its protein is CASSQGALEGEQYF.